This TCR beta chain came from a study of regulatory T cells in long-lasting Graves disease. This clonotype was detected ten times or more. Its target is unknown. Time point indicated: newly diagnosed GD, antithyroid drugs for less than 3 months. The TCR library was prepared using RNA isolated from PBMCs. Germline V gene sequence: CDR1 MNHNS, CDR2 SASEGT. This CDR3 is built from 12 residues. Construction of TCR beta libraries relied on iRepertoire HTBI primers and on Arm-PCR targeting CDR3 regions. TCRdb re-called the multiplex PCR reads through MiXCR, storing one row per CDR3 protein. The top ten clones hold about two fifths of a sample with approximately 300,000 distinct CDR3 sequences, 15% to 20% of them seen once. Study-wide results and caveats: Persistent Graves' patients showed a TCR diversity that was lower than that of newly diagnosed ones.

The sequencing here drew on peripheral blood mononuclear cells (PBMCs), taken at new diagnosis, from a patient treated with antithyroid drugs. This TCR came from a female donor with Graves disease. The V call is TRBV6-1, the J call TRBJ2-5, with D tentatively TRBD1 or TRBD2 (5 bases each). The CDR3 DNA reads TGTGTAGTGGGGACGGACCAAGAGACCCAGTACTTC. Translating it yields CVVGTDQETQYF.